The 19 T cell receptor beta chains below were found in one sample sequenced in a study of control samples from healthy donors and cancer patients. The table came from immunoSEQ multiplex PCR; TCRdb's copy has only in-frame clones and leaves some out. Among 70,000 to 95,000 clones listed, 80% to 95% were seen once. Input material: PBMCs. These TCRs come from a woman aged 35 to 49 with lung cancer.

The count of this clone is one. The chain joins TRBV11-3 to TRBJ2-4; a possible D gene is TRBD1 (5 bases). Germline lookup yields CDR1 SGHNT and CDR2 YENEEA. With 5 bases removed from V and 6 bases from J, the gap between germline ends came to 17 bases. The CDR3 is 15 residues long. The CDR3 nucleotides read TGTGCCAGCAGCCCTCGGAGCCGGCAGGGAAACATTCAGTACTTC. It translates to CASSPRSRQGNIQYF.

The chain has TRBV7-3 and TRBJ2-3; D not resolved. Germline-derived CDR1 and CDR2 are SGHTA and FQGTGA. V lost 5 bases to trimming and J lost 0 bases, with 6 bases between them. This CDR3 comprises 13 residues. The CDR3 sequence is CASSKTSTDTQYF. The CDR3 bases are TGTGCCAGCAGCAAGACTAGCACAGATACGCAGTATTTT.

The CDR3 is CASSPTANTEAFF. The CDR3 DNA follows: TGTGCCAGCAGCCCTACAGCAAACACTGAAGCTTTCTTT. This chain joins TRBV9 and TRBJ1-1; D gene uncertain. Germline V gene lookup returns CDR1 SGDLS and CDR2 YYNGEE. V lost 4 bases, J lost 2 bases, and 9 bases lay in between. The CDR3 contains 13 residues.

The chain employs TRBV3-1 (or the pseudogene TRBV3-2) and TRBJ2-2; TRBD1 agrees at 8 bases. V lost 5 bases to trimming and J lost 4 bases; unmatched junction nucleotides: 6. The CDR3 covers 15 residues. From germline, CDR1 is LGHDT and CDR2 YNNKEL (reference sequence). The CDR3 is CASSDRDRGTGELFF. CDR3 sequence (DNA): TGTGCCAGCAGCGACCGCGACAGGGGCACCGGGGAGCTGTTTTTT.

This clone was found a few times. In DNA, the CDR3 is TGTGCCATCTTGGGAGGGTACACTGAAGCTTTCTTT. It is translated as CAILGGYTEAFF. The chain links TRBV2 to TRBJ1-1; D not resolved. The CDR3 loop spans 12 amino acids. Germline lookup yields CDR1 SNHLY and CDR2 FYNNEI. The V end lost 10 bases, the J end lost 3 bases, and 12 bases lay between the germline ends.

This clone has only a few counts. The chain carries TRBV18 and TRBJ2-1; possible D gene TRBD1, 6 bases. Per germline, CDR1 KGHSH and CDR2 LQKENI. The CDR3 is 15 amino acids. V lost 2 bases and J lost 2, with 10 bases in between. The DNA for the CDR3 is TGTGCCAGCTCACCAGAGACAGGCCCCTACAATGAGCAGTTCTTC. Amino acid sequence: CASSPETGPYNEQFF.

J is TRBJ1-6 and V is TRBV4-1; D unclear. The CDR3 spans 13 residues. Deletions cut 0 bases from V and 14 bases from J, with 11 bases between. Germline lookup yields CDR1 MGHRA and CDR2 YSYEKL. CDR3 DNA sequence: TGCGCCAGCAGCCAAGAAGGCCAACCGGCCCTCCACTTT. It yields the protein CASSQEGQPALHF.

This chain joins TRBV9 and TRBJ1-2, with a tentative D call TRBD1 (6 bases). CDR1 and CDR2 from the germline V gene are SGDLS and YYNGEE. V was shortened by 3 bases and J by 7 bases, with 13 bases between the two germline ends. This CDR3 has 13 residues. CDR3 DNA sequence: TGTGCCAGCAGCGAGTTCAGAGGGGGTGGCTACACCTTC. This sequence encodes CASSEFRGGGYTF.

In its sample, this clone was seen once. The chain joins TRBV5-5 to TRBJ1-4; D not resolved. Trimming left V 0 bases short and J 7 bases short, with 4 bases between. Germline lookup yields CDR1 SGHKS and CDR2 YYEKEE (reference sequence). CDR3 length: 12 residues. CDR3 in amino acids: CASSLGFEKLFF. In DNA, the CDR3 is TGTGCCAGCAGCTTGGGATTTGAAAAACTGTTTTTT.

DNA of the CDR3: TGTGCCTGGAGTGTAGGGGTTGAGCAGTACTTC. It translates to CAWSVGVEQYF. The V call is TRBV30, the J call TRBJ2-7; D perhaps matches TRBD1 (5 bases). The V end was cut by 0 bases, the J end by 7 bases, with 7 bases between. CDR1 and CDR2 from the germline V gene are GTSNPN and SVGIG (reference sequence). This CDR3 has 11 amino acids.

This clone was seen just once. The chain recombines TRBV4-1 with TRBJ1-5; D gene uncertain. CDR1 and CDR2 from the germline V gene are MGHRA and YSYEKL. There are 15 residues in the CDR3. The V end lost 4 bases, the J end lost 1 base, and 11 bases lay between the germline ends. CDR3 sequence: CASSLLTSSNQPQHF. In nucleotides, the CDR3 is TGCGCCAGCAGCCTCTTGACCTCGAGCAATCAGCCCCAGCATTTT.

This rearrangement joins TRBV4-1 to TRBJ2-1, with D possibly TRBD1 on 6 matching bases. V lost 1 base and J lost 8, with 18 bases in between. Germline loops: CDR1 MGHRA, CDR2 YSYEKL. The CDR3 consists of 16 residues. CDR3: CASSQGGTTGRDEQFF. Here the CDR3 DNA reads TGCGCCAGCAGCCAAGGGGGTACAACAGGGCGAGATGAGCAGTTCTTC.

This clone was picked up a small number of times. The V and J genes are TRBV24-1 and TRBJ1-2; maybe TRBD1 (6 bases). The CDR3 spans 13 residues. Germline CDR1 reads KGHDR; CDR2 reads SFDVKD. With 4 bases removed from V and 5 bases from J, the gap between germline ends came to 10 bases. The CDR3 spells CATSDPDSYGYTF. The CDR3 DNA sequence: TGTGCCACCAGTGACCCGGACAGTTATGGCTACACCTTC.

The CDR3 DNA is TGCGCCAGCAGCGATTACTCTGGAAACACCATATATTTT. Its translation: CASSDYSGNTIYF. The chain couples TRBV10-1 to TRBJ1-3; D is unclear. Trimming took 6 bases from V and 0 from J, leaving 6 bases between them. Germline V gene sequence: CDR1 WNHNN, CDR2 SYGVQD (reference sequence). This CDR3 spans 13 amino acids.

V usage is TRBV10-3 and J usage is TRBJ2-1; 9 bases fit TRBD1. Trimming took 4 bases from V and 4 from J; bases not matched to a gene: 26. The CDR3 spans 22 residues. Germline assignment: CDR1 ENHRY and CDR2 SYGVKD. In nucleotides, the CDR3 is TGTGCCATCAGTGGGGACAGGGCGGACGGGCAACCGACATCGGTCATGTACAATGAGCAGTTCTTC. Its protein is CAISGDRADGQPTSVMYNEQFF.

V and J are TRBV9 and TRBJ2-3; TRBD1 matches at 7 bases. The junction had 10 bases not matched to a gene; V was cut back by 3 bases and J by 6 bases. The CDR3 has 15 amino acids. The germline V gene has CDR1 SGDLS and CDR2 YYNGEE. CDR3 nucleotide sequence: TGTGCCAGCAGCGCGGCTTCTACAGGGGTTGATACGCAGTATTTT. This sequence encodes CASSAASTGVDTQYF. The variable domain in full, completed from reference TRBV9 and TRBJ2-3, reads DSGVTQTPKHLITATGQRVTLRCSPRSGDLSVYWYQQSLDQGLQFLIQYYNGEERAKGNILERFSAQQFPDLHSELNLSSLELGDSALYFCASSAASTGVDTQYFGPGTRLTVL.

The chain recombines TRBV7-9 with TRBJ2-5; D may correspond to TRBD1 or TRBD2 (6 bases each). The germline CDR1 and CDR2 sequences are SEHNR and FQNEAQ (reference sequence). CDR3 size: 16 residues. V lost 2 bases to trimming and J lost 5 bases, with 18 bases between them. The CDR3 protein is CASSLNWPGAGETQYF. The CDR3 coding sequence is TGTGCCAGCAGCTTAAACTGGCCGGGGGCCGGCGAGACCCAGTACTTC. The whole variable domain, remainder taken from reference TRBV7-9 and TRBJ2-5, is DTGVSQNPRHKITKRGQNVTFRCDPISEHNRLYWYRQTLGQGPEFLTYFQNEAQLEKSRLLSDRFSAERPKGSFSTLEIQRTEQGDSAMYLCASSLNWPGAGETQYFGPGTRLLVL.

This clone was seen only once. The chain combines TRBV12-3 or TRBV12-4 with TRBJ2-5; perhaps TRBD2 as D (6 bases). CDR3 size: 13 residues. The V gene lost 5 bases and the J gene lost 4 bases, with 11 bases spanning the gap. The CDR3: CASSRGTPETQYF. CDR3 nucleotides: TGTGCCAGCAGTCGCGGGACCCCAGAGACCCAGTACTTC.

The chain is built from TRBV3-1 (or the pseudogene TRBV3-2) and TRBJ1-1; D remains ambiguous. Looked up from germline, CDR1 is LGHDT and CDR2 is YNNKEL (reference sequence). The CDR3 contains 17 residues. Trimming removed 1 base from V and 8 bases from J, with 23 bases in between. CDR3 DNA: TGTGCCAGCAGCCAAGTAACTGGGTGGCCACCAACTTTGGAAGCTTTCTTT. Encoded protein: CASSQVTGWPPTLEAFF.